Listed below are T cell receptor beta chains from one sample, sequenced in a study of molecular identifiers for immune sequencing clone quantification. TCRdb reanalysed the PCR reads using MiXCR and keeps one entry per CDR3 protein. Of about 63,000 distinct CDR3 sequences detected, over 15% appear once; the ten largest clones hold over 1.1%. The sample consisted of naive CD8+ T cells from blood, with Jurkat cell RNA spiked in. The source of these receptors is a human donor in good health. Some libraries in this study had Jurkat cell RNA spiked in. CDR3s include the opening cysteine and the closing phenylalanine or tryptophan. A D gene is named only where the DNA matches it firmly. Some rows have no size entry. The others give once, few or many, or a class for an expanded clone.

clone size,J gene,V gene,D gene,CDR3 protein,CDR3 DNA
many,TRBJ2-1,TRBV2,NA,CATTLGGTVYNEQFF,TGTGCCACCACTCTCGGGGGAACCGTGTACAATGAGCAGTTCTTC
few,TRBJ1-2,TRBV7-9,TRBD1,CASSTGTGQTYGYTF,TGTGCCAGCAGCACCGGGACAGGCCAAACCTATGGCTACACCTTC
NA,TRBJ2-1,TRBV11-2,TRBD2,CASSLVAAGGPIYNERFF,TGTGCCAGCAGCTTAGTAGCAGCGGGAGGGCCGATTTACAATGAGCGGTTCTTC
many,TRBJ2-2,TRBV7-9,NA,CASSFYDFPGELFF,TGTGCCAGCAGCTTTTATGATTTCCCCGGGGAGCTGTTTTTT
few,TRBJ2-5,TRBV5-1,NA,CASSLGWTLMGETQYF,TGCGCCAGCAGCTTGGGATGGACACTTATGGGAGAGACCCAGTACTTC
few,TRBJ1-5,TRBV4-1,NA,CASSQARWSNQPQHF,TGCGCCAGCAGCCAAGCTCGGTGGAGCAATCAGCCCCAGCATTTT
many,TRBJ2-7,TRBV11-2,NA,CASSLLVSYEQYF,TGTGCCAGCAGCTTATTGGTTTCCTACGAGCAGTACTTC
many,TRBJ2-3,TRBV9,TRBD2,CASSARPRLAGDTQYF,TGTGCCAGCAGCGCTAGGCCCAGACTAGCGGGGGATACGCAGTATTTT
few,TRBJ2-5,TRBV4-3,TRBD1,CASSQDRGLTETQYF,TGCGCCAGCAGCCAAGACAGGGGGCTTACAGAGACCCAGTACTTC
NA,TRBJ2-1,TRBV4-2,NA,CASSQDLGSATNEQFF,TGTGCCAGCAGCCAAGATCTGGGGTCGGCTACAAATGAGCAGTTCTTC
NA,TRBJ2-5,TRBV27,TRBD2,CASSLRPAGGGETQYF,TGTGCCAGCAGTTTGCGCCCCGCGGGAGGCGGGGAGACCCAGTACTTC
many,TRBJ1-1,TRBV27,NA,CASSLVGQLNTEAFF,TGTGCCAGCAGTTTGGTAGGACAGTTGAACACTGAAGCTTTCTTT
many,TRBJ1-4,TRBV9,TRBD1,CASSPPPGQGDEKLFF,TGTGCCAGCAGCCCTCCCCCGGGACAGGGGGATGAAAAACTGTTTTTT
NA,TRBJ2-7,TRBV7-9,NA,CASSLGVAQPDYEQYF,TGTGCCAGCAGCTTAGGCGTGGCACAACCGGACTACGAGCAGTACTTC
NA,TRBJ1-5,TRBV15,NA,CATSRERTGRVQPQHF,TGTGCCACCAGCAGAGAAAGAACAGGGCGTGTTCAGCCCCAGCATTTT
many,TRBJ1-1,TRBV2,NA,CASSADSVPEAFF,TGTGCCAGCAGTGCGGACAGTGTACCTGAAGCTTTCTTT
many,TRBJ1-4,TRBV7-9,NA,CASSLANGGKNEKLFF,TGTGCCAGCAGCTTAGCAAACGGAGGGAAGAATGAAAAACTGTTTTTT
many,TRBJ2-7,TRBV20-1,NA,CSASSGDNYEQYF,TGCAGTGCCAGCAGCGGAGATAACTACGAGCAGTACTTC
NA,TRBJ1-1,TRBV27,NA,CASSLGVMNTEAFF,TGTGCCAGCAGTTTAGGAGTTATGAACACTGAAGCTTTCTTT
NA,TRBJ2-1,TRBV7-9,TRBD2,CASSAVLAGAYNEQFF,TGTGCCAGCAGCGCTGTACTAGCGGGAGCCTACAATGAGCAGTTCTTC
NA,TRBJ2-7,TRBV5-5,TRBD1,CASWTGSSYEQYF,TGTGCCAGCTGGACAGGGAGCTCCTACGAGCAGTACTTC
NA,TRBJ2-7,TRBV5-6,NA,CACSLSSYEQYF,TGTGCCTGCAGCCTCAGCTCCTACGAGCAGTACTTC
NA,TRBJ1-5,TRBV15,NA,CATSREQGSTNQPQHF,TGTGCCACCAGCAGAGAACAGGGATCTACCAATCAGCCCCAGCATTTT
many,TRBJ2-7,TRBV6-1,NA,CASSERFYEQYF,TGTGCCAGCAGTGAACGGTTCTACGAGCAGTACTTC
many,TRBJ1-5,TRBV19,NA,CASSINRYQPQHF,TGTGCCAGTAGTATAAATAGGTATCAGCCCCAGCATTTT
many,TRBJ2-3,TRBV11-3,NA,CASSLSPGTDTQYF,TGTGCCAGCAGCCTATCCCCGGGCACAGATACGCAGTATTTT
many,TRBJ1-1,TRBV6-1,NA,CASRRRVDWTEAFF,TGTGCCAGCAGGAGGAGGGTGGATTGGACTGAAGCTTTCTTT
many,TRBJ2-3,TRBV5-4,NA,CASSLPGITDTQYF,TGTGCCAGCAGCTTGCCGGGAATCACAGATACGCAGTATTTT
many,TRBJ2-7,TRBV30,NA,CAWAGPTYEQYF,TGTGCCTGGGCCGGGCCCACCTACGAGCAGTACTTC
NA,TRBJ1-1,TRBV12-5,NA,CASGLVSGITTEAFF,TGTGCTAGTGGTTTGGTGTCGGGGATTACAACTGAAGCTTTCTTT
NA,TRBJ2-1,TRBV29-1,NA,CSVEPTSLGYNEQFF,TGCAGCGTTGAACCGACTAGTCTGGGCTACAATGAGCAGTTCTTC
few,TRBJ2-7,TRBV7-6,NA,CASSLDWAGVDYEQYF,TGTGCCAGCAGCTTAGATTGGGCAGGGGTTGACTACGAGCAGTACTTC